Reported below is one T cell receptor (beta chain). Its antigen is undetermined. The source of the sample is a study of T cells expressing NK-cell markers. Across the whole study: Serological testing identified seven of the eight sequenced donors as HCMV-seropositive and one as seronegative.

The CDR3 has 14 residues. Beta-chain TCR cDNA was generated via 5'RACE template switching with UMIs. One entry per CDR3 protein, without DNA, is what TCRdb gives after re-calling the 5' RACE reads. The table lists 250,000 or so distinct CDR3 sequences, with around 3.9% in the top ten. Findings and caveats of the study: Several of the donors carried dominant NKG2C+ clonotypes that took up roughly 1.0-8% of their CD8+ T cells.

V and J are TRBV12-3 or TRBV12-4 and TRBJ2-3. This sequence originates from a woman between 18 and 75 years old in good health. The sample taken for sequencing was blood T cells: a sorted CD56 or NKG2C T cell subset, CD4+ or CD8+ T cells, or bulk PBMC T cells (not recorded which). CDR3 loop: CASSPRRSTDTQYF.